The sequence of this T cell receptor (beta chain) was determined in a study of OX40 agonist ivuxolimab in advanced cancers. On the study more broadly: Dosing consisted of intravenous ivuxolimab at 0.01 to 10 mg/kg every 2 weeks. Dose-escalation subjects each had hepatocellular carcinoma, melanoma, renal cell or head and neck cancer. Study-level points and caveats: Circulating CD4+ and CD8+ T cells showed clonal expansion by week 6 at 0.1 to 3.0 mg/kg. Averaging showed that CD8+ T cells had more expanded clones than CD4+ did.

Comments on this clone: Its antigen is not known.

Trimming cost V 5 bases and J 0 bases, with 3 bases left between them. CDR1 and CDR2 (germline): SNHLY, FYNNEI. CDR3 length: 12 residues. Using immunoSEQ multiplex PCR, the repertoire was profiled, and TCRdb retains in-frame clones only, with some absent. The sample includes around 60,000 clones, around 82% of them seen just once. This clonotype was obtained from an adult with an advanced solid tumor such as melanoma, head and neck, liver or kidney cancer. Sequencing was performed on CD4+ or CD8+ T cells sorted from blood, taken in a trial of the OX40 agonist ivuxolimab. The chain uses TRBV2 and TRBJ2-3, with unresolved D. CDR3 sequence (DNA): TGTGCCAGCAGTCTTAGCACAGATACGCAGTATTTT. This gives the protein CASSLSTDTQYF.